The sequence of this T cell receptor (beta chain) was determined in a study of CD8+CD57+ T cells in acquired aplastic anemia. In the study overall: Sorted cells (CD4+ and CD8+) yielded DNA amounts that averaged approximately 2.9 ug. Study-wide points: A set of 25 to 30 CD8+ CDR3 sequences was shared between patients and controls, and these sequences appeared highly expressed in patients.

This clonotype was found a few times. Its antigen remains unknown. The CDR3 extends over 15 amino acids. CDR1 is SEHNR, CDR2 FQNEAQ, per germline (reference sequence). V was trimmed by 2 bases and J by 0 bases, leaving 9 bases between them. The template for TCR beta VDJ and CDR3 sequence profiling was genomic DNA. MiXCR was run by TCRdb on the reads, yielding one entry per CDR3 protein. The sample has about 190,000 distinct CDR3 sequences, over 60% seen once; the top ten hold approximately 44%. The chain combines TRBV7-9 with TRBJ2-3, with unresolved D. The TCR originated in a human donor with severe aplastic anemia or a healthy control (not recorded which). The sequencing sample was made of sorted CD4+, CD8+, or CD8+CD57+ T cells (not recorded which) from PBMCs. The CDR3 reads CASSLNGQSTDTQYF. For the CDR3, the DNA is TGTGCCAGCAGCTTAAACGGTCAAAGCACAGATACGCAGTATTTT.